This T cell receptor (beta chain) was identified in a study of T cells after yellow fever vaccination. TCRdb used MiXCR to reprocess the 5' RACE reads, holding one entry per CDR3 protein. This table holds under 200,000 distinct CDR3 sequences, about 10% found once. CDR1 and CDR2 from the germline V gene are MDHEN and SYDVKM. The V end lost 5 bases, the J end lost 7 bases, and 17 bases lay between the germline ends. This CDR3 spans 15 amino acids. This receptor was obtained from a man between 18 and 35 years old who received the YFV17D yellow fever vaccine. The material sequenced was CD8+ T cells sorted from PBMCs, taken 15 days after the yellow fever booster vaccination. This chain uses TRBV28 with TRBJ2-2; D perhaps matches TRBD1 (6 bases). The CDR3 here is CASSPTQGTDGELFF. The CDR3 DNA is TGTGCCAGCAGTCCGACCCAGGGGACGGACGGGGAGCTGTTTTTT.